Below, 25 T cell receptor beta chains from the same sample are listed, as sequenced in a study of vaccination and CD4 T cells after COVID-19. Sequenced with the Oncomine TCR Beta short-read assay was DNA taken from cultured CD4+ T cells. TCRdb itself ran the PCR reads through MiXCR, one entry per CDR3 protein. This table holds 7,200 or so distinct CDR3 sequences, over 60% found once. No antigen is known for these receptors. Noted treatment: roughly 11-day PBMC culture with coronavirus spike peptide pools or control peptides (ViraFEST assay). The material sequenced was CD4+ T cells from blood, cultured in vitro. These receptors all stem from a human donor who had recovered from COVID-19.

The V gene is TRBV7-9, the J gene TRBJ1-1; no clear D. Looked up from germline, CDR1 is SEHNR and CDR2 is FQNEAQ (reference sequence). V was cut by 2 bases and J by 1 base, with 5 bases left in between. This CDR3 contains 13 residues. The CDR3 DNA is TGTGCCAGCAGCTTAAGCCAGAACACTGAAGCTTTCTTT. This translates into CASSLSQNTEAFF.

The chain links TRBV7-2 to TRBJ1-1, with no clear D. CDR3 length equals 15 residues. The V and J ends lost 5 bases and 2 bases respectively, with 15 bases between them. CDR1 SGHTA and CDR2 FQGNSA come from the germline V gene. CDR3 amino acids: CASSRQPLPNTEAFF. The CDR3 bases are TGTGCCAGCAGCCGGCAGCCTCTACCTAACACTGAAGCTTTCTTT.

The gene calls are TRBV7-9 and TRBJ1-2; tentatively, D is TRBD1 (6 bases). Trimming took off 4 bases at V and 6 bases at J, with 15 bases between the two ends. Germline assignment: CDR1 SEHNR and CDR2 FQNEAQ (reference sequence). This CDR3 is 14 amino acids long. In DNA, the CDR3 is TGTGCCAGCAGCTACCCCGGGGGGCCGGATGGCTACACCTTC. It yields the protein CASSYPGGPDGYTF.

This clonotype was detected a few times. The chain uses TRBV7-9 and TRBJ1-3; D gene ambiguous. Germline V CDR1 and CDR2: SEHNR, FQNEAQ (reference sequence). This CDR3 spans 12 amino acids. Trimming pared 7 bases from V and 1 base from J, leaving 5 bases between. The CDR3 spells CASIQSGNTIYF. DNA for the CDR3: TGTGCCAGCATCCAGTCTGGAAACACCATATATTTT.

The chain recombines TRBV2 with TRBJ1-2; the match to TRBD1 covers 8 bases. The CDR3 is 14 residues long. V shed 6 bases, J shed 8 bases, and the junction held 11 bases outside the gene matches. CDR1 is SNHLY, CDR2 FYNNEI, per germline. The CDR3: CASSHSDRERGYTF. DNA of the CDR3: TGTGCCAGCAGCCACTCGGACAGGGAAAGGGGCTACACCTTC.

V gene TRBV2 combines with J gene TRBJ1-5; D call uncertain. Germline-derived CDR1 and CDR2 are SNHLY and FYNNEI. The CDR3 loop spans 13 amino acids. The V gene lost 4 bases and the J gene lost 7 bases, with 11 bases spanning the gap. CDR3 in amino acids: CASSVGLRQPQHF. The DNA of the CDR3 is TGTGCCAGCAGTGTAGGATTGAGGCAGCCCCAGCATTTT.

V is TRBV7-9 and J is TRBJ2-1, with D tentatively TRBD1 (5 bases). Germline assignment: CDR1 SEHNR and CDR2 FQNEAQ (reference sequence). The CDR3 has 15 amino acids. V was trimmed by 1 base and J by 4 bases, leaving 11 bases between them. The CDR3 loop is CASSLGSGLYNEQFF. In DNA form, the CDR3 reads TGTGCCAGCAGCTTAGGATCAGGGCTATACAATGAGCAGTTCTTC.

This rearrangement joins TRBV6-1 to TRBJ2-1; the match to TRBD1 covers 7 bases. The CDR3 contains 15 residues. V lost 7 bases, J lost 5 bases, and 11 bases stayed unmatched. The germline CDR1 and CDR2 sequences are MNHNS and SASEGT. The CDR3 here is CASTISRQGNNEQFF. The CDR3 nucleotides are TGTGCCAGCACTATATCGAGACAGGGTAACAATGAGCAGTTCTTC.

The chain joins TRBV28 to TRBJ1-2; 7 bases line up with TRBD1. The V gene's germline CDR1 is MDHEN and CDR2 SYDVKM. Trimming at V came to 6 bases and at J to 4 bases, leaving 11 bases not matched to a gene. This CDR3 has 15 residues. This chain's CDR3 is CASRNQGQLGYGYTF. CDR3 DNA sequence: TGTGCCAGCAGAAACCAGGGACAGTTAGGCTATGGCTACACCTTC.

CDR3 nucleotides: TGTGCCAGCAGCCTAGGAAAGGTAGGAGGGGGTAGGAAGAACACTGAAGCTTTCTTT. Encoded protein: CASSLGKVGGGRKNTEAFF. This chain joins TRBV7-9 and TRBJ1-1, with a possible D match to TRBD1 (6 bases). The CDR3 contains 19 residues. Germline V gene data show CDR1 as SEHNR and CDR2 as FQNEAQ (reference sequence). V lost 5 bases to trimming and J lost 1 base, with 26 bases between them.

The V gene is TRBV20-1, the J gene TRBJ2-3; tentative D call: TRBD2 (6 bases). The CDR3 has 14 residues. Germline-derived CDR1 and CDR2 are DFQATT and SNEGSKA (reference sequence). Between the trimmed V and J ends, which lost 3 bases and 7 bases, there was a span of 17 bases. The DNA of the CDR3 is TGCAGTGCTAGGCAGTGGCGGGACTTGAATACGCAGTATTTT. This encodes CSARQWRDLNTQYF.

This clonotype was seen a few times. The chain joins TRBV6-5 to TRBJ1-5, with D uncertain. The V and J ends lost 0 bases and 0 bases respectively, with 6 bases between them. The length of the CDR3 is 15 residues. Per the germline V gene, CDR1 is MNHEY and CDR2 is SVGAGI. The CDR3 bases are TGTGCCAGCAGTTACTCGGCGAATAGCAATCAGCCCCAGCATTTT. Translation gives CASSYSANSNQPQHF.

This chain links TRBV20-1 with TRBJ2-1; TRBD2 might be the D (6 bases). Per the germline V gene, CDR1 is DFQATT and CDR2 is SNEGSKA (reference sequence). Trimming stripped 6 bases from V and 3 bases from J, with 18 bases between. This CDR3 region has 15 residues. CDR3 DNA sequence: TGCAGTGCAAGGCCGTGGGGGGAAGGCTACAATGAGCAGTTCTTC. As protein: CSARPWGEGYNEQFF.

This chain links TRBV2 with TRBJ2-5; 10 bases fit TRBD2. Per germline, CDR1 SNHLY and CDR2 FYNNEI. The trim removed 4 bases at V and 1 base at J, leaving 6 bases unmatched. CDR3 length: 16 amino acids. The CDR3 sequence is CASSVEIAGGQETQYF. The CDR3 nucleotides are TGTGCCAGCAGTGTAGAAATAGCGGGGGGCCAAGAGACCCAGTACTTC.

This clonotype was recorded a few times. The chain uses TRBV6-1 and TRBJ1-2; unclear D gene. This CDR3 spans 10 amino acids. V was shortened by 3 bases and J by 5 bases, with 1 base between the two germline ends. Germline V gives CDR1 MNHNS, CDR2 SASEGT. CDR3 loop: CASSEYGYTF. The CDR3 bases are TGTGCCAGCAGTGAGTATGGCTACACCTTC.

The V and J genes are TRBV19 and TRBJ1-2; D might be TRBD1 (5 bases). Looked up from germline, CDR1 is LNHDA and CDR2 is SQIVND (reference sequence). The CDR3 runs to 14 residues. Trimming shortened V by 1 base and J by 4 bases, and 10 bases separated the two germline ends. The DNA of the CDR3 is TGTGCCAGTAGTATAGGGGGCTCGCTCTATGGCTACACCTTC. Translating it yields CASSIGGSLYGYTF.

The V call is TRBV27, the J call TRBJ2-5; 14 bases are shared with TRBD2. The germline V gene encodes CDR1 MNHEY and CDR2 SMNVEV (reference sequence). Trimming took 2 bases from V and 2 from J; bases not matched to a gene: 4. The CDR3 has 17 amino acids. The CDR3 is CASSLRGLAGVQETQYF. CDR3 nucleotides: TGTGCCAGCAGTTTAAGGGGACTAGCGGGAGTTCAAGAGACCCAGTACTTC.

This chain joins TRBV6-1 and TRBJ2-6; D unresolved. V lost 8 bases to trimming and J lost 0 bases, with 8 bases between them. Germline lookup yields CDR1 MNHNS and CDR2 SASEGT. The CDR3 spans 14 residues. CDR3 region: CASYYSSGANVLTF. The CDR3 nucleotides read TGTGCCAGCTATTATAGCTCTGGGGCCAACGTCCTGACTTTC.

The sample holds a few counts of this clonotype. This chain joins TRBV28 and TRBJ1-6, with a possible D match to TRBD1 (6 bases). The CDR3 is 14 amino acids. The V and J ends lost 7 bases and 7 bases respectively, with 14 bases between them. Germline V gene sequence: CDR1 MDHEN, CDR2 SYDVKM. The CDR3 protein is CASTPGQRNSPLHF. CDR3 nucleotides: TGTGCCAGCACCCCCGGACAGCGAAATTCACCCCTCCACTTT.

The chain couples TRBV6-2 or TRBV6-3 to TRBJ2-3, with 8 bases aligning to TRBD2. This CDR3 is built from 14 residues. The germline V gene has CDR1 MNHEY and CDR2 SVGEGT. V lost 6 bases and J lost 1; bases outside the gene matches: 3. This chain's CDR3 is CASRGLAGTDTQYF. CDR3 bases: TGTGCCAGCAGAGGACTAGCCGGCACAGATACGCAGTATTTT.

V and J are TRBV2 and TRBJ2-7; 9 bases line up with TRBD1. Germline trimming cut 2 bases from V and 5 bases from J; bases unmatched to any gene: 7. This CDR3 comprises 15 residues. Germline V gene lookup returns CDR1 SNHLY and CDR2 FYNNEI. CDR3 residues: CASSESTGGFDEQYF. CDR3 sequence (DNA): TGTGCCAGCAGTGAATCCACAGGGGGCTTCGACGAGCAGTACTTC.

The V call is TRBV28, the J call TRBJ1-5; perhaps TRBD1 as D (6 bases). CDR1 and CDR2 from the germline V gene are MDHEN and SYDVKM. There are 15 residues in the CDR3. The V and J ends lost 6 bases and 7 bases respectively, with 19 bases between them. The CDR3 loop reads CASSRRDTGRQPQHF. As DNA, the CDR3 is TGTGCCAGCAGCCGCCGGGACACGGGGCGCCAGCCCCAGCATTTT.

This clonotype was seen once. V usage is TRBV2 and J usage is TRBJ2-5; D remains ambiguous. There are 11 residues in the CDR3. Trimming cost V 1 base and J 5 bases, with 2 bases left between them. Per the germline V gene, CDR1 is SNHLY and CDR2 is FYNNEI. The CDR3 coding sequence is TGTGCCAGCAGTGAAGGGGAGACCCAGTACTTC. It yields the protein CASSEGETQYF. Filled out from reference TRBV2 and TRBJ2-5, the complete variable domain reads EPEVTQTPSHQVTQMGQEVILRCVPISNHLYFYWYRQILGQKVEFLVSFYNNEISEKSEIFDDQFSVERPDGSNFTLKIRSTKLEDSAMYFCASSEGETQYFGPGTRLLVL.

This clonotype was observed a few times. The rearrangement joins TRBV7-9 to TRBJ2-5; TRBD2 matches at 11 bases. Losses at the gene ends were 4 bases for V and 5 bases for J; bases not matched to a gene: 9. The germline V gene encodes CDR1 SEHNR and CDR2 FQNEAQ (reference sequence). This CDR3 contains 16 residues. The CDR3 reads CASSSPSGRRRETQYF. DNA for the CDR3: TGTGCCAGCAGCTCCCCTAGCGGGAGGAGGCGGGAGACCCAGTACTTC.

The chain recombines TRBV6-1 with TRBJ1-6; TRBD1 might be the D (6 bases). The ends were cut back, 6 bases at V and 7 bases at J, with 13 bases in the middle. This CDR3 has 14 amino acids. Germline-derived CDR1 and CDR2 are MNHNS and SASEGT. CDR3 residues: CASSSGRGNSPLHF. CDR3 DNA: TGTGCCAGCAGCTCGGGCAGGGGAAATTCACCCCTCCACTTT.